This T cell receptor (beta chain) stems from a study of OX40 agonist ivuxolimab in advanced cancers. Whole-study context: Ivuxolimab was administered intravenously to patients at 0.01 to 10 mg/kg every 2 weeks.

The CDR3 length is 15 residues. After removal of 5 bases from V and 2 bases from J, the junction contained 5 bases not matched to a gene. The germline V gene has CDR1 SGHVS and CDR2 FQNEAQ. The study, taken as a whole, reports: People who partly responded at 0.1-3.0 mg/kg had some of the least clonal expansion seen.

As for this clone: As yet, its antigen is unknown.

TCRdb keeps only in-frame clones here, not all; method: immunoSEQ multiplex PCR. Of some 68,000 clones in the sample, around nine tenths were seen once. Sampling of blood occurred at baseline, cycle 4 day 1, and cycle 7 day 1. V and J are TRBV7-8 and TRBJ2-5; 10 bases are a match to TRBD2. This clonotype was sampled from an adult with an advanced solid tumor such as melanoma, head and neck, liver or kidney cancer. Sequenced material: CD4+ or CD8+ T cells sorted from blood, taken in a trial of the OX40 agonist ivuxolimab. The CDR3 loop is CASSPRTSGQETQYF. CDR3 bases: TGTGCCAGCAGCCCACGGACTAGCGGACAAGAGACCCAGTACTTC.